Each of the 5 T cell receptor beta chains below was sequenced from the same sample in a study of T cell changes during pregnancy in multiple sclerosis. The data were produced by immunoSEQ multiplex PCR, yet TCRdb's version contains in-frame clones alone and is incomplete. Seen here are about 92,000 clones, 80% to 95% observed once, and the top ten hold around 2.7%. Specimen: peripheral blood, collected in the first trimester of pregnancy. These receptors all come from a female donor with multiple sclerosis, enrolled in a pregnancy study.

The gene calls are TRBV4-3 and TRBJ2-3; 9 bases align to TRBD1. The CDR3 sequence is 18 residues long. Germline CDR1 is LGHNA and CDR2 is YSLEER. Trimming at V came to 1 base and at J to 2 bases, leaving 10 bases not matched to a gene. CDR3 DNA sequence: TGCGCCAGCAGCCAAGCCCATTCCGGGACAGGGTACACAGATACGCAGTATTTT. Protein sequence: CASSQAHSGTGYTDTQYF.

The chain recombines TRBV5-4 with TRBJ2-3; TRBD1 aligns across 8 bases. This CDR3 has 14 amino acids. V dropped 3 bases and J dropped 8; count of bases not matched to a gene: 8. From germline, CDR1 is SGHNT and CDR2 YYREEE (reference sequence). CDR3 DNA: TGTGCCAGCAGCTCCAAAGACAGGGGTAGTACGCAGTATTTT. Amino acid sequence: CASSSKDRGSTQYF.

This clone was detected once. The chain uses TRBV9 and TRBJ1-2; D ambiguous. The germline gives CDR1 SGDLS, CDR2 YYNGEE. Trimming removed 4 bases from V and 2 bases from J, with 15 bases in between. The CDR3 runs 15 residues. CDR3 sequence (DNA): TGTGCCAGCAGCCCCCGTGAGAGGAGCAACTATGGCTACACCTTC. Its protein product is CASSPRERSNYGYTF.

This sequence joins TRBV18 and TRBJ2-2, with TRBD2 matching 16 bases. V lost 3 bases to trimming and J lost 2 bases; unmatched junction nucleotides: 9. CDR3 length: 20 residues. CDR1 KGHSH and CDR2 LQKENI come from the germline V gene. CDR3 in DNA: TGTGCCAGCTCACCGAGAGGGACTAGCGGGAGGGCTGCTAACACCGGGGAGCTGTTTTTT. It encodes CASSPRGTSGRAANTGELFF.

This chain uses TRBV27 with TRBJ2-7; 9 nucleotides align to TRBD1. The CDR3 loop spans 14 amino acids. From germline, CDR1 is MNHEY and CDR2 SMNVEV (reference sequence). After removal of 2 bases from V and 5 bases from J, the junction contained 4 bases not matched to a gene. The CDR3 reads CASSLGDREHEQYF. The CDR3 DNA reads as TGTGCCAGCAGTTTAGGGGACAGGGAGCACGAGCAGTACTTC.